These 16 T cell receptor beta chains were all obtained from the same sample, sequenced in a study of cytomegalovirus exposure and HLA in healthy donors. It was with 60 Vbeta and 13 Jbeta primers that the PCR ran. Sequencing was performed with immunoSEQ multiplex PCR; in TCRdb, only in-frame clones are kept and a portion is missing. The sample holds some 130,000 clones; roughly three quarters are singletons and the top ten take 0.94%. Sequencing used PBMCs. These receptors all come from a woman aged 60-70 years in good health and CMV-seronegative.

This sequence joins TRBV11-2 and TRBJ2-2; D might be TRBD2 (5 bases). Germline V gives CDR1 SGHAT, CDR2 FQNNGV. There are 16 residues in the CDR3. The ends were cut back, 1 base at V and 2 bases at J, with 11 bases in the middle. The CDR3 region is CASSLGLGLNTGELFF. CDR3 DNA: TGTGCCAGCAGCTTAGGTCTAGGACTTAACACCGGGGAGCTGTTTTTT.

The chain carries TRBV10-1 and TRBJ2-3, with 7 bases that match TRBD2. The CDR3 extends over 17 amino acids. Germline assignment: CDR1 WNHNN and CDR2 SYGVQD (reference sequence). V was clipped by 4 bases and J by 1 base; unmatched bases: 11. CDR3 loop: CASSVDAPGGGTDTQYF. In DNA, the CDR3 is TGCGCCAGCAGTGTTGATGCTCCGGGGGGTGGCACAGATACGCAGTATTTT.

V gene TRBV15 combines with J gene TRBJ2-4, with a possible D match to TRBD2 (5 bases). This CDR3 contains 16 residues. V shed 1 base and J shed 3 bases, with 13 bases lying between them. The germline gives CDR1 LNHNV, CDR2 YYDKDF (reference sequence). The CDR3 DNA follows: TGTGCCACCAGCAGAGCGAGGGAAGGTTTCAAAAACATTCAGTACTTC. Its protein product is CATSRAREGFKNIQYF.

Comment on this clone: An end of the junction differs from the germline gene, which may be a read error. The genes are TRBV7-9 and TRBJ2-7; weak D call: TRBD2 (6 bases). The CDR3 has 15 residues. Germline values: CDR1 SEHNR, CDR2 FQNEAQ (reference sequence). The CDR3 loop reads CSSSLGSGSHYEQYF. The DNA of the CDR3 is TGTTCCAGCAGCTTAGGGAGCGGGTCTCACTACGAGCAGTACTTC. Full variable domain (missing parts from reference TRBV7-9 and TRBJ2-7): DTGVSQNPRHKITKRGQNVTFRCDPISEHNRLYWYRQTLGQGPEFLTYFQNEAQLEKSRLLSDRFSAERPKGSFSTLEIQRTEQGDSAMYLCSSSLGSGSHYEQYFGPGTRLTVT.

CDR3 nucleotide sequence: TGTGCCAGCAGCCGGTCGGGGTTTTTGGGAAACACCATATATTTT. Residues: CASSRSGFLGNTIYF. This chain links TRBV11-2 with TRBJ1-3; D unresolved. The V end was cut by 5 bases, the J end by 4 bases, with 15 bases between. The CDR3 consists of 15 residues. CDR1 and CDR2 (germline): SGHAT, FQNNGV.

The chain couples TRBV30 to TRBJ1-5; no clear D gene. The V end lost 3 bases, the J end lost 3 bases, and 9 bases lay between the germline ends. CDR1 and CDR2 (germline): GTSNPN, SVGIG (reference sequence). This CDR3 contains 13 residues. In DNA form, the CDR3 reads TGTGCCTGGAGCGCGGGCTTCAATCAGCCCCAGCATTTT. Translation: CAWSAGFNQPQHF.

The rearrangement links TRBV5-4 to TRBJ1-2, with 7 bases identical to TRBD1. The CDR3 runs to 15 residues. Germline CDR1 is SGHNT and CDR2 is YYREEE (reference sequence). V shed 4 bases and J 4 bases; nucleotides not matched to a gene: 10. CDR3 bases: TGTGCCAGCAGCCCTACAGGGGCTGGGCTCTATGGCTACACCTTC. This codes for CASSPTGAGLYGYTF.

The J gene is TRBJ2-5, the V gene TRBV10-2, with 7 bases lining up with TRBD1. V was clipped by 5 bases and J by 3 bases; unmatched bases: 9. From germline, CDR1 is WSHSY and CDR2 SAAADI. This CDR3 has 15 residues. CDR3 in DNA: TGCGCCAGCAGTCAAACCGACAGGGTAAAAGAGACCCAGTACTTC. This encodes CASSQTDRVKETQYF.

V is TRBV30 and J is TRBJ2-5; a possible D gene is TRBD1 (6 bases). Germline-derived CDR1 and CDR2 are GTSNPN and SVGIG (reference sequence). Trimming took off 1 base at V and 7 bases at J, with 22 bases between the two ends. CDR3 length equals 16 residues. The CDR3 reads CAWSGSGQGSSGTQYF. In DNA form, the CDR3 reads TGTGCCTGGAGTGGGTCCGGGCAGGGGTCTTCTGGGACCCAGTACTTC.

The J gene is TRBJ1-1, the V gene TRBV10-3; D gene uncertain. The CDR3 spans 16 residues. V was cut by 0 bases and J by 1 base, with 12 bases left in between. CDR1 and CDR2 (germline): ENHRY, SYGVKD. Here the CDR3 reads CAISESGLRANTEAFF. Here the CDR3 DNA reads TGTGCCATCAGTGAGTCGGGCCTGAGGGCGAACACTGAAGCTTTCTTT.

The chain has TRBV6-6 and TRBJ1-2; 7 bases are shared with TRBD1. V was clipped by 1 base and J by 6 bases; unmatched bases: 5. The CDR3 is 14 amino acids. Germline V gene lookup returns CDR1 MNHNY and CDR2 SVGAGI (reference sequence). The CDR3 DNA is TGTGCCAGCAGTTACTTGACAGGGTGGGATGGCTACACCTTC. Protein product: CASSYLTGWDGYTF.

The rearrangement joins TRBV28 to TRBJ2-3, with 7 bases aligning to TRBD2. Germline loops: CDR1 MDHEN, CDR2 SYDVKM. The ends lost 7 bases at V and 5 bases at J; junction bases unmatched: 9. This CDR3 has 14 residues. This CDR3 is CASILGGGRDTQYF. CDR3 nucleotide sequence: TGTGCCAGCATCCTTGGGGGAGGGAGAGATACGCAGTATTTT.

The J gene is TRBJ2-3, the V gene TRBV5-4; 11 nucleotides align to TRBD2. Per the germline V gene, CDR1 is SGHNT and CDR2 is YYREEE (reference sequence). The CDR3 covers 15 residues. Trimming took 6 bases from V and 4 from J; bases not matched to a gene: 7. CDR3 coding DNA: TGTGCCAGCACCGATGGGACTAGCGGACCAGATACGCAGTATTTT. Its translation is CASTDGTSGPDTQYF.

This chain joins TRBV7-9 and TRBJ1-2, with D unresolved. Germline-derived CDR1 and CDR2 are SEHNR and FQNEAQ (reference sequence). The CDR3 has 9 amino acids. Trimming stripped 11 bases from V and 6 bases from J, with 7 bases between. CDR3 bases: TGTGCCGCCGGGAATGGCTACACCTTC. Protein: CAAGNGYTF.

The chain is built from TRBV18 and TRBJ1-4; 8 nucleotides agree with TRBD1. CDR3 length: 14 amino acids. V dropped 4 bases and J dropped 7; count of bases not matched to a gene: 5. From germline, CDR1 is KGHSH and CDR2 LQKENI. The DNA for the CDR3 is TGTGCCAGCTCACAACAGGGGGGTCGTGAAAAACTGTTTTTT. Amino acids: CASSQQGGREKLFF.

This rearrangement joins TRBV25-1 to TRBJ2-3; D possibly corresponds to TRBD2 (5 bases). This CDR3 is 13 amino acids long. V lost 4 bases to trimming and J lost 6 bases, with 11 bases between them. Germline-derived CDR1 and CDR2 are MGHDK and SYGVNS. DNA of the CDR3: TGTGCCAGCAGTGGAGGGCCGGCGGATACGCAGTATTTT. It encodes CASSGGPADTQYF.